These 20 T cell receptor beta chains share one sample of origin, sequenced in a study of blood T cell repertoires in COVID-19 (dated by TCRdb to about 2020). Libraries came from the immunoSEQ multiplex PCR assay. TCRdb retrieved this table from immuneACCESS and kept in-frame rearrangements only. Not all clones are present; in checked studies, unresolved V genes account for under half, and no reason is known for the remainder. The sample table contains some 270,000 clones; only one count was recorded for over 80% of them. The ten largest make up about 1.5% of the sample. The sequenced material came from peripheral blood. These receptors originate from a woman aged 40 to 50 who had recovered from COVID-19.

The chain combines TRBV18 with TRBJ2-5, with D unclear. Looked up from germline, CDR1 is KGHSH and CDR2 is LQKENI. Trimming stripped 3 bases from V and 2 bases from J, with 7 bases between. The CDR3 length is 13 residues. CDR3 residues: CASSPTSQETQYF. The CDR3 coding sequence is TGTGCCAGCTCACCGACAAGTCAAGAGACCCAGTACTTC.

This clone was counted ten times or more. The CDR3 DNA reads TGTGCCAGCAGCACTAGGGGGAGAAATTCACCCCTCCACTTT. It codes for CASSTRGRNSPLHF. The V and J genes are TRBV7-2 and TRBJ1-6; D is possibly TRBD1 (6 bases). With 5 bases removed from V and 7 bases from J, the gap between germline ends came to 12 bases. In germline, CDR1 is SGHTA, CDR2 FQGNSA. The CDR3 is 14 amino acids. Together with reference TRBV7-2 and TRBJ1-6, the CDR3 gives the full variable domain: GAGVSQSPSNKVTEKGKDVELRCDPISGHTALYWYRQSLGQGLEFLIYFQGNSAPDKSGLPSDRFSAERTGGSVSTLTIQRTQQEDSAVYLCASSTRGRNSPLHFGNGTRLTVT.

This chain connects TRBV3-1 (or the pseudogene TRBV3-2) to TRBJ1-2; D might be TRBD1 (5 bases). CDR3 length: 15 residues. CDR1 LGHDT and CDR2 YNNKEL come from the germline V gene (reference sequence). V was trimmed by 0 bases and J by 8 bases, leaving 16 bases between them. The CDR3 loop reads CASSQDSSGVRGYTF. The CDR3 nucleotides read TGTGCCAGCAGCCAAGATAGTTCGGGGGTACGGGGCTACACCTTC.

The chain has TRBV18 and TRBJ1-1; D is ambiguous. Germline V CDR1 and CDR2: KGHSH, LQKENI. Trimming pared 1 base from V and 10 bases from J, leaving 25 bases between. This CDR3 spans 17 amino acids. CDR3 in DNA: TGTGCCAGCTCACCACTCCAGACAAGGATGCTATCTAACTCAGCTTTCTTT. Translating it yields CASSPLQTRMLSNSAFF.

This clone was seen just once. The DNA of the CDR3 is TGTGCCAGCAGTTTAGGTAAACGGGGGACAACTAATGAAAAACTGTTTTTT. Protein sequence: CASSLGKRGTTNEKLFF. This chain links TRBV28 with TRBJ1-4; maybe TRBD1 (5 bases). V was shortened by 2 bases and J by 0 bases, with 13 bases between the two germline ends. The CDR3 sequence is 17 residues long. The V gene's germline CDR1 is MDHEN and CDR2 SYDVKM.

The chain employs TRBV5-1 and TRBJ2-7; 7 bases are a match to TRBD1. Trimming at V came to 4 bases and at J to 4 bases, leaving 8 bases not matched to a gene. CDR1 SGHRS and CDR2 YFSETQ come from the germline V gene. The CDR3 extends over 14 amino acids. CDR3 protein: CASSARDSRYEQYF. CDR3 in DNA: TGCGCCAGCAGCGCCCGGGACAGTCGATACGAGCAGTACTTC. Looking up the rest from reference TRBV5-1 and TRBJ2-7 gives the full variable domain: KAGVTQTPRYLIKTRGQQVTLSCSPISGHRSVSWYQQTPGQGLQFLFEYFSETQRNKGNFPGRFSGRQFSNSRSEMNVSTLELGDSALYLCASSARDSRYEQYFGPGTRLTVT.

The V call is TRBV4-1, the J call TRBJ1-4; TRBD1 matches 7 bases. The CDR3 has 16 amino acids. V lost 1 base and J lost 3; bases outside the gene matches: 5. CDR1 and CDR2 from the germline V gene are MGHRA and YSYEKL. CDR3 residues: CASSQVGGTANEKLFF. In DNA, the CDR3 is TGCGCCAGCAGCCAAGTCGGTGGGACAGCTAATGAAAAACTGTTTTTT.

The chain uses TRBV4-1 and TRBJ2-3, with TRBD1 as a possible D gene (6 bases). CDR3 length: 16 amino acids. The V end was cut by 2 bases, the J end by 11 bases, with 23 bases between. Looked up from germline, CDR1 is MGHRA and CDR2 is YSYEKL. CDR3 nucleotide sequence: TGCGCCAGCAGCCAACGGTCGGCGACACAGGGAGCTTTGCAGTATTTT. This gives the protein CASSQRSATQGALQYF.

V usage is TRBV24-1 and J usage is TRBJ1-3; 9 bases match TRBD1. The CDR3 extends over 17 amino acids. J gave up 8 bases and V 4 bases, and 14 bases lay outside the gene matches. Germline V gene data show CDR1 as KGHDR and CDR2 as SFDVKD. Here the CDR3 reads CATSEAGQGSSIYTIYF. CDR3 bases: TGTGCCACCAGTGAGGCGGGACAGGGTAGTTCCATTTACACCATATATTTT.

This CDR3 reads CASSSPETGIFEQYF. The CDR3 coding sequence is TGTGCCAGCAGCTCCCCCGAGACAGGGATTTTCGAGCAGTACTTC. This chain uses TRBV7-6 with TRBJ2-7, with TRBD1 matching 7 bases. CDR1 is SGHVS and CDR2 is FNYEAQ in the germline V gene. The CDR3 spans 15 residues. V lost 4 bases, J lost 6 bases, and 12 bases stayed unmatched.

The gene calls are TRBV19 and TRBJ2-2; 9 nucleotides agree with TRBD1. The CDR3 totals 16 residues. V gave up 5 bases and J gave up 7 bases; unmatched junction bases: 11. CDR1 and CDR2 from the germline V gene are LNHDA and SQIVND (reference sequence). The CDR3 DNA is TGTGCCAGTAGTCCAAGCCTACAGGGGGCTATCGGGGAGCTGTTTTTT. It encodes CASSPSLQGAIGELFF.

The rearrangement links TRBV3-1 (or the pseudogene TRBV3-2) to TRBJ1-5; D may be TRBD1 (6 bases). CDR1 is LGHDT and CDR2 is YNNKEL in the germline V gene (reference sequence). V was clipped by 1 base and J by 5 bases, with 12 bases between them. This CDR3 spans 15 amino acids. The CDR3 protein is CASSQGTGLDQPQHF. CDR3 sequence (DNA): TGTGCCAGCAGCCAAGGAACAGGGTTGGATCAGCCCCAGCATTTT.

In this sample, this clone turned up once. The gene calls are TRBV30 and TRBJ1-2; D gene uncertain. The germline CDR1 and CDR2 sequences are GTSNPN and SVGIG (reference sequence). The CDR3 length is 11 residues. Trimming took 8 bases from V and 6 from J, leaving 13 bases between them. CDR3: CARTSGNGYTF. In DNA, the CDR3 is TGTGCCCGAACCTCGGGGAATGGCTACACCTTC. Using reference TRBV30 and TRBJ1-2 for the parts outside the CDR3, the full variable domain is SQTIHQWPATLVQPVGSPLSLECTVEGTSNPNLYWYRQAAGRGLQLLFYSVGIGQISSEVPQNLSASRPQDRQFILSSKKLLLSDSGFYLCARTSGNGYTFGSGTRLTVV.

The gene calls are TRBV5-4 and TRBJ2-6, with 7 bases identical to TRBD1. This CDR3 is 16 amino acids long. The ends lost 4 bases at V and 3 bases at J; junction bases unmatched: 7. Looked up from germline, CDR1 is SGHNT and CDR2 is YYREEE (reference sequence). This CDR3 reads CASSMTGKDGANVLTF. CDR3 bases: TGTGCCAGCAGCATGACAGGGAAGGATGGGGCCAACGTCCTGACTTTC. Using reference TRBV5-4 and TRBJ2-6 for the parts outside the CDR3, the full variable domain is ETGVTQSPTHLIKTRGQQVTLRCSSQSGHNTVSWYQQALGQGPQFIFQYYREEENGRGNFPPRFSGLQFPNYSSELNVNALELDDSALYLCASSMTGKDGANVLTFGAGSRLTVL.

The genes are TRBV10-1 and TRBJ1-4, with 8 nucleotides matching TRBD1. Germline V gene sequence: CDR1 WNHNN, CDR2 SYGVQD (reference sequence). CDR3 length: 14 amino acids. V lost 4 bases, J lost 10 bases, and 8 bases stayed unmatched. The CDR3 protein is CASSVGQGFRKLFF. The CDR3 region has the DNA TGCGCCAGCAGTGTAGGACAGGGTTTCAGAAAACTGTTTTTT.

This chain joins TRBV6-5 and TRBJ1-1, with unresolved D. Trimming removed 2 bases at V and 4 bases at J, with 14 bases between. The CDR3 covers 15 residues. Germline-derived CDR1 and CDR2 are MNHEY and SVGAGI. The CDR3 loop is CASSYTSREGTEAFF. The DNA for the CDR3 is TGTGCCAGCAGTTACACCTCTCGTGAGGGCACTGAAGCTTTCTTT.

The table lists this clone with a count of one. The CDR3 DNA reads as TGTGCCAGCAGCGTAACGGACAGGGGAGTTGATACGCAGTATTTT. Translated: CASSVTDRGVDTQYF. The chain couples TRBV9 to TRBJ2-3; the match to TRBD1 covers 9 bases. The CDR3 extends over 15 amino acids. Trimming at V came to 1 base and at J to 6 bases, leaving 6 bases not matched to a gene. Germline CDR1 SGDLS, CDR2 YYNGEE.

The chain is built from TRBV10-3 and TRBJ2-3; perhaps TRBD1 as D (5 bases). The germline V gene encodes CDR1 ENHRY and CDR2 SYGVKD. With 6 bases removed from V and 2 bases from J, the gap between germline ends came to 18 bases. The CDR3 runs to 16 residues. CDR3 protein: CAIRTSYRNTTDTQYF. The CDR3 coding sequence is TGTGCCATCAGGACCTCCTACAGGAACACCACAGATACGCAGTATTTT.

The chain links TRBV7-9 to TRBJ1-4; 11 nucleotides line up with TRBD1. The CDR3 is made up of 16 amino acids. With 7 bases clipped from V and 2 bases from J, the junction kept 6 bases outside the gene matches. Per the germline V gene, CDR1 is SEHNR and CDR2 is FQNEAQ (reference sequence). The CDR3 sequence is CASTLDRGPTNEKLFF. The DNA of the CDR3 is TGTGCCAGCACCTTGGACAGGGGGCCGACTAATGAAAAACTGTTTTTT.

The genes are TRBV5-8 and TRBJ2-3; D perhaps matches TRBD2 (6 bases). Trimming left V 4 bases short and J 4 bases short, with 10 bases between. The CDR3 spans 13 residues. Looked up from germline, CDR1 is SGHTS and CDR2 is YDEGEE. The CDR3 loop is CASSRWEADTQYF. DNA for the CDR3: TGTGCCAGCAGCCGTTGGGAGGCAGATACGCAGTATTTT. The full variable domain, its missing parts supplied by reference TRBV5-8 and TRBJ2-3, is EAGVTQSPTHLIKTRGQQATLRCSPISGHTSVYWYQQALGLGLQFLLWYDEGEERNRGNFPPRFSGRQFPNYSSELNVNALELEDSALYLCASSRWEADTQYFGPGTRLTVL.